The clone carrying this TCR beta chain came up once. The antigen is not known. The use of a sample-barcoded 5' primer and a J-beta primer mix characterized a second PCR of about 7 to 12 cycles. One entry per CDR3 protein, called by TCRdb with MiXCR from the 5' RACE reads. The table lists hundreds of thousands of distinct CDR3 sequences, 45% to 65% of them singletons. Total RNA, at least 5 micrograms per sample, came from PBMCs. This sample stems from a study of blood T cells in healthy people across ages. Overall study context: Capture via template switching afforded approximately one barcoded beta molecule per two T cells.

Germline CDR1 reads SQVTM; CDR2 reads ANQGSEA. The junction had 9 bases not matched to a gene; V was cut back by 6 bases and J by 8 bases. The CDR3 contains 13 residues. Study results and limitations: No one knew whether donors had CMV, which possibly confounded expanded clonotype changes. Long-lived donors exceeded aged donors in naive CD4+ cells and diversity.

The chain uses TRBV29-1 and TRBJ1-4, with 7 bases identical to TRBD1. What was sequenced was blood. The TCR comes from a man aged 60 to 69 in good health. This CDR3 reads CSVATGPGEKLFF. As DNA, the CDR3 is TGCAGCGTGGCGACAGGGCCGGGGGAAAAACTGTTTTTT.